The 24 T cell receptor beta chains below were found in one sample sequenced in a study of CD4 and CD8 cells across lung adenocarcinoma regions. Each CDR3 protein gets one entry after TCRdb re-called the PCR reads with MiXCR. There are 7,500 to 10,000 distinct CDR3 sequences in the sample; 46% occur only once, and approximately 20% lies in the top ten. Material: CD4+ T cells from the margin of a lung tumor. These receptors all come from a female donor with lung adenocarcinoma. The CD4 and CD8 labels of this study may be unreliable.

This clonotype is categorized as medium-sized (0.01 to 0.1%). This chain uses TRBV6-5 with TRBJ2-1, with D perhaps matching TRBD1 (5 bases). The closer fit of TRBJ2-7 to the DNA end suggests the J call may be wrong. Germline CDR1 reads MNHEY; CDR2 reads SVGAGI. This CDR3 is 18 amino acids long. CDR3 coding DNA: TGTGCCAGCAGTTACTTAGGCCAGGGCTATCTCCCGACCGACGAGCAGTACTTC. Residues: CASSYLGQGYLPTDEQYF.

This chain links TRBV6-4 with TRBJ2-5, with 11 bases aligning to TRBD1. V was clipped by 3 bases and J by 11 bases; unmatched bases: 8. Germline CDR1 is MRHNA and CDR2 is SNTAGT. CDR3 length equals 14 residues. The DNA of the CDR3 is TGTGCCAGCAGTGAAGGGACAGGGGGAGATGAGCAGTACTTC. This sequence encodes CASSEGTGGDEQYF.

This clonotype qualifies as medium-sized. The gene calls are TRBV27 and TRBJ2-5; D is ambiguous. The end of the DNA is better explained by TRBJ2-7, so the J call may be wrong. This CDR3 region has 11 residues. Germline V gene data show CDR1 as MNHEY and CDR2 as SMNVEV (reference sequence). The CDR3 sequence: CASSSVYEQYF. CDR3 nucleotide sequence: TGTGCCAGCAGTTCGGTTTACGAGCAGTACTTC.

This clonotype was counted at least ten times. The rearrangement links TRBV7-2 to TRBJ2-7; D call uncertain. The germline CDR1 and CDR2 sequences are SGHTA and FQGNSA. V dropped 1 base and J dropped 5 bases, with 6 bases sitting between them. This CDR3 is built from 12 residues. CDR3 sequence: CASSLESDEQYF. CDR3 coding DNA: TGTGCCAGCAGCTTAGAATCGGACGAGCAGTACTTC.

The rearrangement joins TRBV6-1 to TRBJ1-5; 8 bases match TRBD1. The germline gives CDR1 MNHNS, CDR2 SASEGT. The V gene end was trimmed by 3 bases and the J gene end by 5 bases; junction bases not matched to a gene: 6. The CDR3 runs to 15 residues. CDR3 in DNA: TGTGCCAGCAGTGATCGGGCAGGGGGCTATCAGCCCCAGCATTTT. Amino acids: CASSDRAGGYQPQHF.

The V gene is TRBV6-5, the J gene TRBJ2-5; 7 bases map to TRBD1. Germline V gene data show CDR1 as MNHEY and CDR2 as SVGAGI. The V segment lost 2 bases and the J segment 4 bases; nucleotides outside the gene matches: 4. The CDR3 has 14 amino acids. The CDR3 is CASSYARGRETQYF. The CDR3 DNA is TGTGCCAGCAGTTACGCGAGGGGGCGAGAGACCCAGTACTTC.

This clonotype was observed at least ten times. The V gene is TRBV6-5, the J gene TRBJ2-2; 7 nucleotides match TRBD2. Germline trimming cut 6 bases from V and 4 bases from J; bases unmatched to any gene: 5. CDR1 is MNHEY and CDR2 is SVGAGI in the germline V gene. CDR3 length: 14 residues. The CDR3 DNA follows: TGTGCCAGCAGCCTGGGGAGGGCCACCGGGGAGCTGTTTTTT. This encodes CASSLGRATGELFF.

This clonotype was seen a handful of times. Here the CDR3 DNA reads TGTGCCAGCAGCTTAGCGCGGAACACTGAAGCTTTCTTT. Protein sequence: CASSLARNTEAFF. The J gene is TRBJ1-1, the V gene TRBV7-6; D gene unclear. The V gene's germline CDR1 is SGHVS and CDR2 FNYEAQ. The CDR3 consists of 13 residues. Trimming left V 0 bases short and J 1 base short, with 3 bases between. Looking up the rest from reference TRBV7-6 and TRBJ1-1 gives the full variable domain: GAGVSQSPRYKVTKRGQDVALRCDPISGHVSLYWYRQALGQGPEFLTYFNYEAQQDKSGLPNDRFSAERPEGSISTLTIQRTEQRDSAMYRCASSLARNTEAFFGQGTRLTVV.

This clonotype was counted between two and nine times. The rearrangement joins TRBV6-2 or TRBV6-3 to TRBJ2-5; 10 nucleotides match TRBD2. Germline V gene lookup returns CDR1 MNHEY and CDR2 SVGEGT. The CDR3 has 18 amino acids. The J segment lost 0 bases and the V segment lost 1 base, leaving 8 bases of the junction unmatched. The CDR3 here is CASSYFIAGGLYQETQYF. DNA for the CDR3: TGTGCCAGCAGTTACTTTATAGCGGGAGGCCTGTACCAAGAGACCCAGTACTTC.

This clonotype is termed medium-sized. This sequence joins TRBV6-5 and TRBJ2-1; D is possibly TRBD1 (6 bases). The J call may be wrong; the DNA end is better matched by TRBJ2-7. Germline values: CDR1 MNHEY, CDR2 SVGAGI. CDR3 length equals 15 residues. CDR3 region: CASSYSYVVGGEQYF. CDR3 coding DNA: TGTGCCAGCAGTTACTCCTACGTGGTAGGGGGCGAGCAGTACTTC.

For this clonotype: A much bigger clone sits one base away, suggesting this may be a read error. The chain's CDR3 is CASSLVPYEQYF. The CDR3 DNA reads as TGTGCCAGCAGCTTAGTCCCCTATGAGCAGTACTTC. This chain connects TRBV7-2 to TRBJ2-1; D not certain. The J call is uncertain, as TRBJ2-7 better fits the DNA end. Per the germline V gene, CDR1 is SGHTA and CDR2 is FQGNSA. CDR3 length equals 12 residues.

This clonotype was seen a few times. The chain recombines TRBV7-2 with TRBJ2-1; the D gene could be TRBD1 or TRBD2 (7 bases each). The J call is doubtful: the DNA matches TRBJ2-7 better. CDR3 size: 16 residues. Per germline, CDR1 SGHTA and CDR2 FQGNSA. The CDR3 reads CASSLGAPGGGYEQYF. The DNA of the CDR3 is TGTGCCAGCAGCTTAGGGGCCCCAGGGGGGGGCTACGAGCAGTACTTC.

This rearrangement joins TRBV6-2 or TRBV6-3 to TRBJ1-4; D unresolved. Germline lookup yields CDR1 MNHEY and CDR2 SVGEGT. Trimming shortened V by 2 bases and J by 5 bases, and 9 bases separated the two germline ends. This CDR3 has 14 residues. In DNA, the CDR3 is TGTGCCAGCAGTTACGAAACTGGAAATGAAAAACTGTTTTTT. This translates into CASSYETGNEKLFF.

The J gene is TRBJ2-5, the V gene TRBV27, with D perhaps TRBD2 (6 bases). Germline loops: CDR1 MNHEY, CDR2 SMNVEV (reference sequence). This CDR3 spans 15 amino acids. V was shortened by 9 bases and J by 11 bases, with 28 bases between the two germline ends. This chain's CDR3 is CARGIGSGAPDTQYF. The DNA of the CDR3 is TGTGCCAGGGGTATCGGGAGCGGTGCCCCAGATACGCAGTACTTC.

This clonotype appeared a few times. The J gene is TRBJ2-2, the V gene TRBV6-1; perhaps TRBD2 as D (5 bases). V lost 5 bases and J lost 4, with 20 bases in between. The CDR3 totals 17 residues. Germline lookup yields CDR1 MNHNS and CDR2 SASEGT. This CDR3 reads CASSQTSRAAPTGELFF. The CDR3 nucleotides read TGTGCCAGCAGTCAAACCTCGCGGGCAGCTCCCACCGGGGAGCTGTTTTTT.

This clonotype has a handful of counts. J is TRBJ2-7 and V is TRBV6-2 or TRBV6-3; the D gene could be TRBD1 or TRBD2 (5 bases each). Looked up from germline, CDR1 is MNHEY and CDR2 is SVGEGT. V shed 10 bases and J shed 4 bases, with 20 bases lying between them. The CDR3 extends over 14 amino acids. CDR3 residues: CATGSGRAIYEQYF. The CDR3, as DNA: TGTGCCACAGGGAGTGGGAGAGCGATATACGAGCAGTACTTC.

The chain recombines TRBV6-1 with TRBJ2-3; no reliable D call. The J call may not be correct, given that the DNA end is closer to TRBJ2-7. Germline V gene data show CDR1 as MNHNS and CDR2 as SASEGT. The CDR3 is made up of 15 amino acids. In nucleotides, the CDR3 is TGTGCCAGTAGCTCGGGCCGGAGCGCCAAAGACATGCAGTACTTC. This translates into CASSSGRSAKDMQYF.

This CDR3 is CASRLDSLNNEQFF. CDR3 coding DNA: TGTGCCAGCAGATTGGACAGTCTAAACAATGAGCAGTTCTTC. The chain has TRBV11-3 and TRBJ2-1, with a tentative D call TRBD1 (6 bases). CDR3 length equals 14 residues. CDR1 and CDR2 from the germline V gene are SGHNT and YENEEA. V lost 6 bases and J 5 bases, leaving 14 bases between the germline ends.

For this clonotype: Compared with germline, one end of the junction differs, possibly owing to a read error. This chain links TRBV6-8 with TRBJ2-4; a weak D match, TRBD2 (7 bases). The germline V gene has CDR1 MNHGY and CDR2 SAAAGT. There are 16 residues in the CDR3. The CDR3 DNA sequence: TGTTCCAGCGAGGGAGGGGGGGGCTGGACCAAAGACACCCAGTACTTC. This sequence encodes CSSEGGGGWTKDTQYF.

This clonotype was seen repeatedly, ten times or more. The chain is built from TRBV24-1 and TRBJ2-1; 9 bases are shared with TRBD1. Trimming removed 5 bases from V and 6 bases from J; junction bases left unmatched: 7. The CDR3 runs to 15 residues. Germline V gives CDR1 KGHDR, CDR2 SFDVKD. CDR3 sequence reads: CATSVDRGSLNEQFF. In nucleotides, the CDR3 is TGTGCCACCAGTGTGGACAGGGGTTCGCTCAATGAGCAGTTCTTC.

This clonotype has more than one count but fewer than ten. The DNA of the CDR3 is TGCGCCAGCATTGGGGGACCCAGGGGTTCACCCCTCCACTTT. Encoded protein: CASIGGPRGSPLHF. The V gene is TRBV10-2, the J gene TRBJ1-6; D might be TRBD1 (6 bases). CDR3 size: 14 residues. Germline CDR1 WSHSY, CDR2 SAAADI. Trimming pared 7 bases from V and 9 bases from J, leaving 16 bases between.

This sequence joins TRBV27 and TRBJ2-3; 7 bases fit TRBD2. V was clipped by 6 bases and J by 5 bases; unmatched bases: 14. The CDR3 covers 16 residues. Per the germline V gene, CDR1 is MNHEY and CDR2 is SMNVEV (reference sequence). As DNA, the CDR3 is TGTGCCAGCAGCGAGAGGCGGGGGTGTGGCCAAGATACGCAGTATTTT. Its protein product is CASSERRGCGQDTQYF.

This clonotype is large in the sample. V usage is TRBV6-5 and J usage is TRBJ2-1; 8 nucleotides align to TRBD2. This CDR3 contains 17 residues. Germline assignment: CDR1 MNHEY and CDR2 SVGAGI. V shed 0 bases and J 0 bases; nucleotides not matched to a gene: 4. For the CDR3, the DNA is TGTGCCAGCAGTTACTCAGGGCTAGCGGGCTCCTACAATGAGCAGTTCTTC. Its protein product is CASSYSGLAGSYNEQFF.

The chain couples TRBV28 to TRBJ1-2, with D maybe TRBD1 (6 bases). There are 14 residues in the CDR3. The germline gives CDR1 MDHEN, CDR2 SYDVKM. Trimming left V 6 bases short and J 7 bases short, with 18 bases between. The CDR3 is CASRDTGSSGGYTF. The CDR3 DNA follows: TGTGCCAGCAGAGATACAGGGTCCTCTGGTGGCTACACCTTC.